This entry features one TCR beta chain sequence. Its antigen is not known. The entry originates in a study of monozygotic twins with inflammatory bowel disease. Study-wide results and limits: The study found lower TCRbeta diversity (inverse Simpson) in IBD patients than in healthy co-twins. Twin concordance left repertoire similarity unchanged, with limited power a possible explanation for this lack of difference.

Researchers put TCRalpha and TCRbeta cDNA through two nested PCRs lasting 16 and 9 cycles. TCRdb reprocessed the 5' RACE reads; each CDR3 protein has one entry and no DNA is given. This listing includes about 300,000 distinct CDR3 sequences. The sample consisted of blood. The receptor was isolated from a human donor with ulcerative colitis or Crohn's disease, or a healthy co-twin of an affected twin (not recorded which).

The CDR3 loop reads CASSQWDSPNQPQHF. The V gene is TRBV4-1, the J gene TRBJ1-5; TCRdb proposes TRBD1, but this gene call is untestable without DNA. This CDR3 region has 15 residues. The germline gives CDR1 MGHRA, CDR2 YSYEKL.